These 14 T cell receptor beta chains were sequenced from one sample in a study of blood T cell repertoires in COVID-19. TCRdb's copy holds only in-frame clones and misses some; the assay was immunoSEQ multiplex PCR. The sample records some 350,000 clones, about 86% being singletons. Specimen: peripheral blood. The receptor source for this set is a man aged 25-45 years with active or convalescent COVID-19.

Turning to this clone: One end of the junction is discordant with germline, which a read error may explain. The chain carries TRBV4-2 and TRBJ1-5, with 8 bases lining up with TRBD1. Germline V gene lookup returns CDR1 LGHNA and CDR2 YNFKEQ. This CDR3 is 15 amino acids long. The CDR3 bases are TGTGCCAGCAGTCAAGGACAGGGCCCCAATCAGCCCCAGCATTTT. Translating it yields CASSQGQGPNQPQHF.

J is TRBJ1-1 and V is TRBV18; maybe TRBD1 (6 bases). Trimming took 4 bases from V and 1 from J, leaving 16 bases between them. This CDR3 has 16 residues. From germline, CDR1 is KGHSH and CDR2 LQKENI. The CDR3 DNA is TGTGCCAGCTCACAAGAAAGCGGCAGGGGGAACACTGAAGCTTTCTTT. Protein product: CASSQESGRGNTEAFF.

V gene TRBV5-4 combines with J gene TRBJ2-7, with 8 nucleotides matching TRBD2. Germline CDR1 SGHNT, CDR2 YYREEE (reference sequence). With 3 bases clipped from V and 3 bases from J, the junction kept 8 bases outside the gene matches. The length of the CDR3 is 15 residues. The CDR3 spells CASSSVAGGLYEQYF. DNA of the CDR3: TGTGCCAGCAGCTCCGTGGCGGGAGGCCTCTACGAGCAGTACTTC.

Here the CDR3 reads CATSSGTSGDKETQYF. DNA of the CDR3: TGTGCCACCAGCAGCGGGACTAGCGGGGACAAAGAGACCCAGTACTTC. The chain joins TRBV15 to TRBJ2-5; 13 bases line up with TRBD2. Germline lookup yields CDR1 LNHNV and CDR2 YYDKDF (reference sequence). CDR3 size: 16 residues. J was trimmed by 3 bases and V by 3 bases; bases with no gene match: 4. The full variable domain, its missing parts supplied by reference TRBV15 and TRBJ2-5, is DAMVIQNPRYQVTQFGKPVTLSCSQTLNHNVMYWYQQKSSQAPKLLFHYYDKDFNNEADTPDNFQSRRPNTSFCFLDIRSPGLGDTAMYLCATSSGTSGDKETQYFGPGTRLLVL.

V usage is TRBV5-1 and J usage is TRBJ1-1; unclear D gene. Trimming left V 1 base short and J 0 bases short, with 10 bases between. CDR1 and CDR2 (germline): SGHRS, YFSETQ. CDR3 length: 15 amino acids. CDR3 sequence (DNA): TGCGCCAGCAGCTTGAGTAGGAGAATGAACACTGAAGCTTTCTTT. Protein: CASSLSRRMNTEAFF.

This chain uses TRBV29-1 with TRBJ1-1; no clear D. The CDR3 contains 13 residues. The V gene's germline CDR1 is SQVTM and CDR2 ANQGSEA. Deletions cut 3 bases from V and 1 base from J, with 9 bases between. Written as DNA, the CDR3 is TGCAGCGTTGAGCGGAACGAGAACACTGAAGCTTTCTTT. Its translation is CSVERNENTEAFF.

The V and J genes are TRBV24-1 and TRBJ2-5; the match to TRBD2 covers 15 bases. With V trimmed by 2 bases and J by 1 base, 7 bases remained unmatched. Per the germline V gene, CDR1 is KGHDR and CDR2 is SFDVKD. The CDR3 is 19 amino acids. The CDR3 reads CATSDSWTSGGDIQETQYF. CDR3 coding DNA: TGTGCCACCAGTGATTCCTGGACTAGCGGGGGGGATATCCAAGAGACCCAGTACTTC.

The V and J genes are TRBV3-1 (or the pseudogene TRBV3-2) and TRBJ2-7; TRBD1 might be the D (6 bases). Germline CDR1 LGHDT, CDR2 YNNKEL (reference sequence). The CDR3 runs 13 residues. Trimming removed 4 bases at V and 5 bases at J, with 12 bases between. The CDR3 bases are TGTGCCAGCAGCCTCCTACAGGGCGACGAGCAGTACTTC. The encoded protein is CASSLLQGDEQYF.

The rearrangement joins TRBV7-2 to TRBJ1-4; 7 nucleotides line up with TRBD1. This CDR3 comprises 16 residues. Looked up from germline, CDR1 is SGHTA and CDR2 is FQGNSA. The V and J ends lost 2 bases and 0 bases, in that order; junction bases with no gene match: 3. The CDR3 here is CASSLQGGTTNEKLFF. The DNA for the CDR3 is TGTGCCAGCAGCTTACAGGGGGGTACAACTAATGAAAAACTGTTTTTT.

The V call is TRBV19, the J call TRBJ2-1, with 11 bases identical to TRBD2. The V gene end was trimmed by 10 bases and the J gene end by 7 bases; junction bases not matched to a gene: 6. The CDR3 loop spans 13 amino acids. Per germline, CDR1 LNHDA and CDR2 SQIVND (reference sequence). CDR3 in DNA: TGTGCCACTACTAGCGGGAGTGTAAATGAGCAGTTCTTC. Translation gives CATTSGSVNEQFF.

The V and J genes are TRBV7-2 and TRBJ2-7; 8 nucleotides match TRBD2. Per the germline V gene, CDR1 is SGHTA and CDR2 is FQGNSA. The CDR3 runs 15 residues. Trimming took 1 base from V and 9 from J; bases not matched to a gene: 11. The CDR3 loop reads CASSLESGGDSGQYF. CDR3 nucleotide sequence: TGTGCCAGCAGCTTAGAATCGGGGGGGGACTCTGGGCAGTACTTC.

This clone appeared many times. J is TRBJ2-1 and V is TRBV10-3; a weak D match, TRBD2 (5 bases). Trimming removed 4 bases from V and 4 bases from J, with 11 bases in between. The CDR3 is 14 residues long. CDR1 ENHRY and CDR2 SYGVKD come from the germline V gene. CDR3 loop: CAISGGTGYNEQFF. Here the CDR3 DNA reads TGTGCCATCAGTGGAGGTACGGGATACAATGAGCAGTTCTTC.

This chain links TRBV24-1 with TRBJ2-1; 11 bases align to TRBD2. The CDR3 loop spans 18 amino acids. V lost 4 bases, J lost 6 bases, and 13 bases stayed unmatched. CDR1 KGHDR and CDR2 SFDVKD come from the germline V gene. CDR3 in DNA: TGTGCCACCAGTGACTACCGCGGGACTAGCGGAGAGGGCAATGAGCAGTTCTTC. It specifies CATSDYRGTSGEGNEQFF.

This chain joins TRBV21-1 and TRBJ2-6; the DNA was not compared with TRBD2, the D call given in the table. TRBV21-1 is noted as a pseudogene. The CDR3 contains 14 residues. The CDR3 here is CASRSGIGANVLTF. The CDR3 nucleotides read TGTGCCAGCAGATCGGGGATAGGGGCCAACGTCCTGACTTTC.